This T cell receptor beta chain was retrieved from a study of shared clonotypes between healthy human individuals. CDR1 and CDR2 from the germline V gene are SGHTA and FQGNSA. Trimming left V 1 base short and J 2 bases short, with 8 bases between. This CDR3 contains 14 residues. TCRdb keeps only in-frame clones here, not all; method: immunoSEQ multiplex PCR. The table lists roughly 700,000 clones, 80% to 95% of them singletons. This clone was recorded a few times. The chain uses TRBV7-2 and TRBJ2-5; D might be TRBD2 (5 bases). The clonotype was recovered from a man between 18 and 29 years old in good health. Some clones in this sample may be carry-over from other donors' samples. The sequenced sample was memory CD8+ T cells from PBMCs. Subset given: CD45RO+ cells pooled with CCR7-negative TemRA cells. For the CDR3, the DNA is TGTGCCAGCAGCTTAGGCGGGTCTCAAGAGACCCAGTACTTC. Residues: CASSLGGSQETQYF.